Following are 29 T cell receptor beta chains from one sample sequenced in a study of blood T cell repertoires in COVID-19. The assay was immunoSEQ multiplex PCR, and TCRdb's table has in-frame clones only and misses some. The table includes roughly 350,000 clones, more than 75% detected once. The sequenced sample consisted of peripheral blood. These receptors all stem from a woman aged 45 to 65 with COVID-19, enrolled during active disease.

The rearrangement links TRBV11-1 to TRBJ1-3; TRBD1 matches 7 bases. V shed 5 bases, J shed 4 bases, and the junction held 5 bases outside the gene matches. The CDR3 sequence is 14 residues long. The germline gives CDR1 SGHAT, CDR2 FQDESV (reference sequence). CDR3 loop: CASSRGTAGNTIYF. The CDR3 bases are TGTGCCAGCAGCAGAGGGACAGCGGGAAACACCATATATTTT.

The chain carries TRBV11-3 and TRBJ2-5, with TRBD2 identical over 9 bases. Germline-derived CDR1 and CDR2 are SGHNT and YENEEA. The CDR3 is 17 residues long. V lost 2 bases, J lost 4 bases, and 11 bases stayed unmatched. The CDR3 DNA is TGTGCCAGCAGCTTAAAGGCGGTAGCGGGAGTGGGAGAGACCCAGTACTTC. Protein product: CASSLKAVAGVGETQYF.

The rearrangement links TRBV2 to TRBJ1-6, with 7 bases matching TRBD1. The ends lost 5 bases at V and 9 bases at J; junction bases unmatched: 16. This CDR3 comprises 17 residues. Per germline, CDR1 SNHLY and CDR2 FYNNEI. CDR3 sequence reads: CASSSRPTGAFGSPLHF. The CDR3 nucleotides read TGTGCCAGCAGTAGCCGCCCTACAGGGGCATTTGGTTCACCCCTCCACTTT.

This clone was detected once. The rearrangement links TRBV7-2 to TRBJ1-2, with D unresolved. The CDR3 consists of 12 residues. Trimming pared 2 bases from V and 8 bases from J, leaving 9 bases between. Germline V gene sequence: CDR1 SGHTA, CDR2 FQGNSA. This CDR3 reads CASSLSARGYTF. DNA for the CDR3: TGTGCCAGCAGCTTAAGTGCGAGGGGCTACACCTTC. The whole variable domain, filled in from reference TRBV7-2 and TRBJ1-2, reads GAGVSQSPSNKVTEKGKDVELRCDPISGHTALYWYRQSLGQGLEFLIYFQGNSAPDKSGLPSDRFSAERTGGSVSTLTIQRTQQEDSAVYLCASSLSARGYTFGSGTRLTVV.

The chain carries TRBV4-1 and TRBJ1-4; no definite D call. This CDR3 region has 14 residues. Trimming took 6 bases from V and 0 from J, leaving 8 bases between them. CDR1 is MGHRA and CDR2 is YSYEKL in the germline V gene. CDR3 in DNA: TGCGCCAGCAGTAAGCTGGCAACTAATGAAAAACTGTTTTTT. Translated, it gives CASSKLATNEKLFF.

The chain joins TRBV18 to TRBJ2-5; perhaps TRBD2 as D (6 bases). V lost 3 bases and J lost 5, with 10 bases in between. This CDR3 has 13 amino acids. The germline gives CDR1 KGHSH, CDR2 LQKENI. CDR3 amino acids: CASSPRGTETQYF. CDR3 sequence (DNA): TGTGCCAGCTCACCCCGGGGGACGGAGACCCAGTACTTC.

As regards this clone: The identical CDR3 is also encoded by other nucleotide sequences in the sample. V gene TRBV6-5 combines with J gene TRBJ1-1; no reliable D call. In germline, CDR1 is MNHEY, CDR2 SVGAGI. Trimming stripped 5 bases from V and 3 bases from J, with 4 bases between. This CDR3 spans 11 amino acids. Here the CDR3 DNA reads TGTGCCAGCAGTCGAGACACTGAAGCTTTCTTT. Translating it yields CASSRDTEAFF.

The rearrangement links TRBV9 to TRBJ1-1; D is unresolved. The CDR3 runs to 15 residues. V dropped 1 base and J dropped 4 bases, with 14 bases sitting between them. The germline V gene has CDR1 SGDLS and CDR2 YYNGEE. CDR3 protein: CASSVMDSGRTEAFF. In DNA, the CDR3 is TGTGCCAGCAGCGTAATGGATTCGGGTCGCACTGAAGCTTTCTTT. Looking up the rest from reference TRBV9 and TRBJ1-1 gives the full variable domain: DSGVTQTPKHLITATGQRVTLRCSPRSGDLSVYWYQQSLDQGLQFLIQYYNGEERAKGNILERFSAQQFPDLHSELNLSSLELGDSALYFCASSVMDSGRTEAFFGQGTRLTVV.

In DNA form, the CDR3 reads TGTGCCAGCAGCCCTAGTGGGACTAGGGCCGACAATGAGCAGTTCTTC. Translation gives CASSPSGTRADNEQFF. V is TRBV5-4 and J is TRBJ2-1, with 8 bases aligning to TRBD2. Per germline, CDR1 SGHNT and CDR2 YYREEE (reference sequence). The V segment lost 4 bases and the J segment 5 bases; nucleotides outside the gene matches: 11. The CDR3 has 16 amino acids.

The chain is built from TRBV5-1 and TRBJ1-2, with D hard to call. Per germline, CDR1 SGHRS and CDR2 YFSETQ. Trimming shortened V by 1 base and J by 4 bases, and 14 bases separated the two germline ends. The CDR3 covers 15 residues. The CDR3 loop reads CASSLSSRVSYGYTF. The CDR3 DNA reads TGCGCCAGCAGCTTGTCATCCCGCGTTTCCTATGGCTACACCTTC. The full variable domain, rest sourced from reference TRBV5-1 and TRBJ1-2, is KAGVTQTPRYLIKTRGQQVTLSCSPISGHRSVSWYQQTPGQGLQFLFEYFSETQRNKGNFPGRFSGRQFSNSRSEMNVSTLELGDSALYLCASSLSSRVSYGYTFGSGTRLTVV.

Only one count was recorded for this clone. This chain connects TRBV3-1 (or the pseudogene TRBV3-2) to TRBJ2-6; 9 bases agree with TRBD1. Germline lookup yields CDR1 LGHDT and CDR2 YNNKEL (reference sequence). Germline trimming cut 4 bases from V and 0 bases from J; bases unmatched to any gene: 7. The CDR3 extends over 18 amino acids. The CDR3 loop reads CASSPDRGRLSGANVLTF. The CDR3 DNA reads as TGTGCCAGCAGCCCGGACAGGGGACGCCTCTCTGGGGCCAACGTCCTGACTTTC.

The rearrangement uses TRBV11-2 and TRBJ2-1; 12 nucleotides match TRBD2. Germline CDR1 SGHAT, CDR2 FQNNGV. V was pared by 5 bases and J by 6 bases, with 17 bases of the junction left unmatched. This CDR3 has 19 amino acids. The CDR3 sequence is CASSPRRSTSGRGGNEQFF. CDR3 in DNA: TGTGCCAGCAGCCCGAGACGGTCGACTAGCGGGAGAGGTGGCAATGAGCAGTTCTTC.

This chain links TRBV3-1 (or the pseudogene TRBV3-2) with TRBJ2-2; 7 bases are a match to TRBD1. Trimming removed 1 base from V and 5 bases from J; junction bases left unmatched: 4. The germline V gene encodes CDR1 LGHDT and CDR2 YNNKEL (reference sequence). The CDR3 contains 15 residues. CDR3 protein: CASSQARGRTGELFF. The CDR3 bases are TGTGCCAGCAGCCAAGCCAGGGGGAGAACCGGGGAGCTGTTTTTT.

The genes are TRBV29-1 and TRBJ1-1, with D maybe TRBD1 (5 bases). Looked up from germline, CDR1 is SQVTM and CDR2 is ANQGSEA. V shed 0 bases and J shed 4 bases, with 15 bases lying between them. CDR3 size: 15 residues. The CDR3: CSVEDPRGLGTEAFF. CDR3 nucleotides: TGCAGCGTTGAAGATCCGCGGGGCCTGGGCACTGAAGCTTTCTTT. Using reference TRBV29-1 and TRBJ1-1 for the parts outside the CDR3, the full variable domain is SAVISQKPSRDICQRGTSLTIQCQVDSQVTMMFWYRQQPGQSLTLIATANQGSEATYESGFVIDKFPISRPNLTFSTLTVSNMSPEDSSIYLCSVEDPRGLGTEAFFGQGTRLTVV.

The gene calls are TRBV6-5 and TRBJ2-1, with TRBD2 matching over 11 bases. The V and J ends lost 5 bases and 8 bases, in that order; junction bases with no gene match: 8. The CDR3 length is 15 residues. From germline, CDR1 is MNHEY and CDR2 SVGAGI. In DNA, the CDR3 is TGTGCCAGCAGTCCTTTAGCGGGAGGGCGCGATGAGCAGTTCTTC. Translated, it gives CASSPLAGGRDEQFF.

The V and J genes are TRBV18 and TRBJ2-7; a weak D match, TRBD2 (6 bases). Per the germline V gene, CDR1 is KGHSH and CDR2 is LQKENI. The CDR3 has 15 residues. Between the trimmed V and J ends, which lost 3 bases and 12 bases, there was a span of 24 bases. CDR3 DNA: TGTGCCAGCTCACCTGGAACGGGACTGACTTACCTCCCGTACTTC. Encoded protein: CASSPGTGLTYLPYF.

This clone was recorded once. The gene calls are TRBV5-6 and TRBJ1-4; D remains unclear. Germline CDR1 SGHDT, CDR2 YYEEEE. This CDR3 has 14 residues. The V end was cut by 2 bases, the J end by 0 bases, with 5 bases between. CDR3 protein: CASSLGATNEKLFF. The DNA for the CDR3 is TGTGCCAGCAGCTTAGGAGCAACTAATGAAAAACTGTTTTTT.

The chain is built from TRBV18 and TRBJ2-7; 8 bases match TRBD2. The CDR3 length is 13 residues. V shed 0 bases and J 5 bases; nucleotides not matched to a gene: 0. Germline assignment: CDR1 KGHSH and CDR2 LQKENI. The chain's CDR3 is CASSPPTSDEQYF. CDR3 sequence (DNA): TGTGCCAGCTCACCACCGACTAGCGACGAGCAGTACTTC.

The rearrangement links TRBV7-2 to TRBJ1-2; D is uncertain. The CDR3 loop spans 16 amino acids. The V end was cut by 5 bases, the J end by 3 bases, with 19 bases between. Germline V CDR1 and CDR2: SGHTA, FQGNSA. The DNA for the CDR3 is TGTGCCAGCAGCCAGACTCCGCGGGCGGTACACTATGGCTACACCTTC. Amino acids: CASSQTPRAVHYGYTF.

The V and J genes are TRBV2 and TRBJ1-5, with D tentatively TRBD1 (5 bases). The CDR3 contains 14 residues. Germline lookup yields CDR1 SNHLY and CDR2 FYNNEI. V was shortened by 3 bases and J by 1 base, with 7 bases between the two germline ends. The DNA for the CDR3 is TGTGCCAGCAGTGAGCAGGGAAGCAATCAGCCCCAGCATTTT. Amino acids: CASSEQGSNQPQHF.

The chain has TRBV6-5 and TRBJ1-5; TRBD1 agrees at 8 bases. The CDR3 has 15 residues. From germline, CDR1 is MNHEY and CDR2 SVGAGI. After removal of 6 bases from V and 4 bases from J, the junction contained 8 bases not matched to a gene. The CDR3 DNA sequence: TGTGCCAGCAGACGTGACAGGGGATGGAATCAGCCCCAGCATTTT. This codes for CASRRDRGWNQPQHF.

The rearrangement links TRBV15 to TRBJ2-2; D not resolved. Trimming took off 5 bases at V and 6 bases at J, with 10 bases between the two ends. This CDR3 contains 13 residues. The V gene's germline CDR1 is LNHNV and CDR2 YYDKDF (reference sequence). Written as DNA, the CDR3 is TGTGCCACCAGCCCTCGATCGGCCGGGGAGCTGTTTTTT. It is translated as CATSPRSAGELFF.

This rearrangement joins TRBV6-5 to TRBJ1-2; D perhaps matches TRBD1 (6 bases). CDR1 and CDR2 from the germline V gene are MNHEY and SVGAGI. The CDR3 has 12 residues. The V and J ends lost 10 bases and 7 bases respectively, with 16 bases between them. In DNA form, the CDR3 reads TGTGCCACCGTACAGGGTCCGTCTGGCTACACCTTC. It is translated as CATVQGPSGYTF.

The chain is built from TRBV9 and TRBJ1-1, with D unclear. V shed 0 bases and J shed 1 base, with 7 bases lying between them. The germline V gene encodes CDR1 SGDLS and CDR2 YYNGEE. The CDR3 covers 14 residues. The CDR3 nucleotides are TGTGCCAGCAGCGTAGACCTAAGGAACACTGAAGCTTTCTTT. Its translation: CASSVDLRNTEAFF.

This clone was recorded a few times. The gene calls are TRBV3-1 (or the pseudogene TRBV3-2) and TRBJ1-5; TRBD1 matches 7 bases. J was trimmed by 6 bases and V by 4 bases; bases with no gene match: 6. CDR3 size: 14 residues. Germline V gene data show CDR1 as LGHDT and CDR2 as YNNKEL (reference sequence). The CDR3 DNA sequence: TGTGCCAGCAGCCCTCAGACAGGGCCTCAGCCCCAGCATTTT. This codes for CASSPQTGPQPQHF.

The J gene is TRBJ1-1, the V gene TRBV6-2 or TRBV6-3; D uncertain. The germline V and J ends were trimmed by 6 bases and 2 bases, with 13 bases remaining between them. Germline CDR1 and CDR2: MNHEY and SVGEGT. This CDR3 region has 14 residues. This CDR3 reads CASSLGGGNTEAFF. The CDR3 DNA is TGTGCCAGCAGCTTAGGAGGTGGAAACACTGAAGCTTTCTTT.

The rearrangement links TRBV5-1 to TRBJ2-1; TRBD2 agrees at 10 bases. This CDR3 comprises 17 residues. V was pared by 2 bases and J by 7 bases, with 12 bases of the junction left unmatched. Per germline, CDR1 SGHRS and CDR2 YFSETQ. CDR3 sequence reads: CASSFGATGLANNEQFF. DNA of the CDR3: TGCGCCAGCAGCTTTGGTGCTACGGGACTAGCGAATAATGAGCAGTTCTTC.

The chain joins TRBV6-1 to TRBJ2-3; TRBD2 matches at 9 bases. This CDR3 is built from 14 residues. Per the germline V gene, CDR1 is MNHNS and CDR2 is SASEGT. Trimming at V came to 4 bases and at J to 5 bases, leaving 4 bases not matched to a gene. The CDR3 region is CASSVAGVEDTQYF. The CDR3 DNA sequence: TGTGCCAGCAGTGTAGCGGGAGTAGAAGATACGCAGTATTTT.

In DNA, the CDR3 is TGTGCCAGCAGCGCACAGGGTGCCGGGGAGCTGTTTTTT. Its protein is CASSAQGAGELFF. V and J are TRBV7-2 and TRBJ2-2; weak D call: TRBD1 (6 bases). V lost 5 bases and J lost 6, with 10 bases in between. The CDR3 has 13 amino acids. In germline, CDR1 is SGHTA, CDR2 FQGNSA. Filled out from reference TRBV7-2 and TRBJ2-2, the complete variable domain reads GAGVSQSPSNKVTEKGKDVELRCDPISGHTALYWYRQSLGQGLEFLIYFQGNSAPDKSGLPSDRFSAERTGGSVSTLTIQRTQQEDSAVYLCASSAQGAGELFFGEGSRLTVL.